Ten or more counts support the clone carrying this T cell receptor (beta chain). Through a sample-barcoded 5' primer and a J-beta primer mix, a second PCR was run for roughly 6 to 12 cycles. MiXCR was run by TCRdb on the 5' RACE reads, yielding one entry per CDR3 protein. The profile covers hundreds of thousands of distinct CDR3 sequences, with roughly 31% appearing a single time and approximately 14% taken by the ten largest. The sample originates from a study of blood T cells in healthy people across ages. CDR1 SGHTA and CDR2 FQGNSA come from the germline V gene. V was trimmed by 5 bases and J by 0 bases, leaving 11 bases between them. This CDR3 spans 15 amino acids.

The sample was blood. The receptor was isolated from a woman aged 80 or over in good health. V is TRBV7-2 and J is TRBJ1-5; D call uncertain. The CDR3 sequence is CASSPGRTSNQPQHF. CDR3 sequence (DNA): TGTGCCAGCAGCCCGGGGAGGACTAGCAATCAGCCCCAGCATTTT.